A single sample is the source of the 21 T cell receptor beta chains below, sequenced in a study of response to subunit inactivated influenza vaccine (dated by TCRdb to 2016 to 2019). The method was RT-PCR. The sequencer listed for this sample is Illumina HiSeq 2500. TCRdb passed the public sequencing reads through fastp at Q25 and MiXCR, retaining productive beta sequences. A single entry per CDR3 protein holds the most common genes and DNA from its merged rows. This sample lists about 500,000 distinct CDR3 sequences; more than 15% were detected once. Approximately 3% of the sample lies in the top ten. The source was CD4+ T cells sorted from PBMCs, collected approximately 25 months after vaccination. These receptor sequences come from a man aged 50 to 75 who received an inactivated influenza vaccine. Donor details come from another sample of the same person, matched by shared clones.

This clonotype has ten or more counts. The chain joins TRBV4-3 to TRBJ2-2; 7 bases fit TRBD1. V gave up 0 bases and J gave up 6 bases; unmatched junction bases: 7. Germline V gene lookup returns CDR1 LGHNA and CDR2 YSLEER. CDR3 size: 16 residues. CDR3 amino acids: CASSQESGQRAGELFF. The CDR3 DNA follows: TGCGCCAGCAGCCAAGAGTCGGGACAGCGAGCCGGGGAGCTGTTTTTT.

This clonotype occurred many times. This chain links TRBV7-9 with TRBJ2-2; weak D call: TRBD1 (6 bases). The V end lost 4 bases, the J end lost 6 bases, and 15 bases lay between the germline ends. The CDR3 length is 15 residues. Germline V CDR1 and CDR2: SEHNR, FQNEAQ (reference sequence). DNA of the CDR3: TGTGCCAGCAGCTCCGGACAGCCTGGTGCCGGGGAGCTGTTTTTT. Amino acid sequence: CASSSGQPGAGELFF.

Of note for this clonotype: The junction differs from germline at one of its ends, possibly a read error. The chain joins TRBV2 to TRBJ2-3, with D perhaps matching TRBD2 (5 bases). The CDR3 runs 14 residues. CDR1 is SNHLY, CDR2 FYNNEI, per germline. The CDR3 sequence: CASKAMGSSDTQYF. CDR3 DNA: TGTGCGAGCAAGGCCATGGGGAGTTCAGATACGCAGTATTTT.

The chain has TRBV20-1 and TRBJ1-2; 8 nucleotides match TRBD1. V lost 2 bases, J lost 8 bases, and 4 bases stayed unmatched. The V gene's germline CDR1 is DFQATT and CDR2 SNEGSKA (reference sequence). This CDR3 contains 12 residues. The CDR3 loop is CSARSPGGGYTF. CDR3 bases: TGCAGTGCTAGATCCCCAGGGGGCGGCTACACCTTC.

In regard to this clonotype: At one boundary the junction diverges from the germline segment, which might be a read error. The rearrangement joins TRBV20-1 to TRBJ2-1; 8 positions agree with TRBD2. Per the germline V gene, CDR1 is DFQATT and CDR2 is SNEGSKA (reference sequence). The CDR3 totals 14 residues. The CDR3 region has the DNA TGCAGTGCCGATAGCGGGAAGGGGCACAATGAGCAGCTCTTC. As protein: CSADSGKGHNEQLF.

The chain links TRBV3-1 to TRBJ2-1; the D is unclear. This CDR3 spans 14 amino acids. The ends were cut back, 4 bases at V and 12 bases at J, with 19 bases in the middle. In germline, CDR1 is LGHDT, CDR2 YNNKEL (reference sequence). CDR3 loop: CASSPALLSSGQFF. In nucleotides, the CDR3 is TGTGCCAGCAGCCCTGCTCTCCTTAGTTCTGGGCAGTTCTTC.

This chain links TRBV5-1 with TRBJ1-5, with D possibly being TRBD1 (6 bases). CDR3 size: 15 residues. Between the trimmed V and J ends, which lost 7 bases and 2 bases, there was a span of 16 bases. Germline CDR1 and CDR2: SGHRS and YFSETQ. This CDR3 is CASRGTPWGNQPQHF. CDR3 sequence (DNA): TGCGCCAGCCGAGGGACACCCTGGGGCAATCAGCCCCAGCATTTT.

In its sample, this clonotype was seen a few times. The chain has TRBV7-2 and TRBJ2-7, with D possibly TRBD2 on 5 matching bases. The V and J ends lost 6 bases and 5 bases respectively, with 14 bases between them. The CDR3 length is 13 residues. Germline V lookup: CDR1 SGHTA, CDR2 FQGNSA. Written as DNA, the CDR3 is TGTGCCAGCAGATTTGCCAGCGGCCACGAGCAGTACTTC. Its translation: CASRFASGHEQYF.

The chain recombines TRBV7-9 with TRBJ1-1, with a possible D match to TRBD1 (6 bases). Trimming stripped 5 bases from V and 4 bases from J, with 17 bases between. Germline CDR1 and CDR2: SEHNR and FQNEAQ (reference sequence). CDR3 length equals 15 residues. The CDR3 spells CASSVWTVRFTEAFF. CDR3 nucleotide sequence: TGTGCCAGCAGCGTGTGGACAGTGAGGTTCACTGAAGCTTTCTTT. Drawing the rest from reference TRBV7-9 and TRBJ1-1, the complete variable domain is DTGVSQNPRHKITKRGQNVTFRCDPISEHNRLYWYRQTLGQGPEFLTYFQNEAQLEKSRLLSDRFSAERPKGSFSTLEIQRTEQGDSAMYLCASSVWTVRFTEAFFGQGTRLTVV.

This clonotype was counted only a few times. This sequence joins TRBV5-4 and TRBJ2-5, with D possibly being TRBD1 (5 bases). Germline V gene lookup returns CDR1 SGHNT and CDR2 YYREEE (reference sequence). The germline V and J ends were trimmed by 4 bases and 1 base, with 17 bases remaining between them. The CDR3 has 16 amino acids. The CDR3 bases are TGTGCCAGCAGCGTAGGAGTTAGGCAGGGCCAAGAGACCCAGTACTTC. It encodes CASSVGVRQGQETQYF.

This clonotype was detected only a few times. The chain combines TRBV14 with TRBJ2-3, with 11 nucleotides matching TRBD1. This CDR3 has 14 residues. The V gene end was trimmed by 4 bases and the J gene end by 7 bases; junction bases not matched to a gene: 4. The V gene's germline CDR1 is SGHDN and CDR2 FVKESK. The CDR3 coding sequence is TGTGCCAGCAGCCGGACAGGGGGCTCTTATACGCAGTATTTT. Amino acid sequence: CASSRTGGSYTQYF.

This clonotype has only a few counts. The CDR3: CASNQFGGESTDTQYF. CDR3 in DNA: TGTGCCAGCAACCAATTCGGGGGAGAGAGCACAGATACGCAGTATTTT. This chain connects TRBV7-2 to TRBJ2-3; D possibly corresponds to TRBD2 (6 bases). Between the trimmed V and J ends, which lost 7 bases and 0 bases, there was a span of 17 bases. The CDR3 has 16 residues. Germline loops: CDR1 SGHTA, CDR2 FQGNSA.

This clonotype was detected a few times. The genes are TRBV20-1 and TRBJ2-1; 11 bases align to TRBD2. V dropped 5 bases and J dropped 6; count of bases not matched to a gene: 6. The germline gives CDR1 DFQATT, CDR2 SNEGSKA (reference sequence). CDR3 size: 14 residues. CDR3 nucleotide sequence: TGCAGTGCTCACACTAGCGGGAGAGTCAATGAGCAGTTCTTC. This encodes CSAHTSGRVNEQFF.

The rearrangement links TRBV7-6 to TRBJ2-2, with D possibly being TRBD2 (6 bases). Germline assignment: CDR1 SGHVS and CDR2 FNYEAQ. The CDR3 runs 16 residues. The V end lost 5 bases, the J end lost 0 bases, and 13 bases lay between the germline ends. CDR3 DNA sequence: TGTGCCAGCAGCATCACCGGGACTCCGAACACCGGGGAGCTGTTTTTT. It is translated as CASSITGTPNTGELFF.

This rearrangement joins TRBV6-1 to TRBJ2-1; 7 bases are a match to TRBD2. The CDR3 has 17 residues. Trimming took 6 bases from V and 6 from J; bases not matched to a gene: 17. The germline CDR1 and CDR2 sequences are MNHNS and SASEGT. The CDR3 protein is CASRISATSSLSNEQFF. The DNA for the CDR3 is TGTGCCAGCAGAATAAGCGCGACTAGCAGTCTGAGCAATGAGCAGTTCTTC.

Only a few counts were recorded for this clonotype. This chain links TRBV7-9 with TRBJ2-3; TRBD1 aligns across 8 bases. Germline CDR1 reads SEHNR; CDR2 reads FQNEAQ (reference sequence). This CDR3 contains 13 residues. The V and J ends lost 3 bases and 6 bases, in that order; junction bases with no gene match: 2. The CDR3 here is CASSFDRGDTQYF. Written as DNA, the CDR3 is TGTGCCAGCAGCTTCGACAGGGGTGATACGCAGTATTTT. Full variable domain (remainder filled in from reference TRBV7-9 and TRBJ2-3): DTGVSQNPRHKITKRGQNVTFRCDPISEHNRLYWYRQTLGQGPEFLTYFQNEAQLEKSRLLSDRFSAERPKGSFSTLEIQRTEQGDSAMYLCASSFDRGDTQYFGPGTRLTVL.

The sample holds many counts of this clonotype. CDR3 amino acids: CATARQTSTDTQYF. The CDR3 DNA follows: TGCGCCACAGCACGACAGACTAGCACAGATACGCAGTATTTT. The rearrangement links TRBV5-1 to TRBJ2-3, with a possible D match to TRBD1 (5 bases). This CDR3 is built from 14 residues. Germline CDR1 reads SGHRS; CDR2 reads YFSETQ. Trimming removed 9 bases from V and 0 bases from J, with 14 bases in between.

The chain is built from TRBV28 and TRBJ2-3; D unresolved. Trimming removed 3 bases at V and 2 bases at J, with 15 bases between. CDR1 and CDR2 from the germline V gene are MDHEN and SYDVKM. The CDR3 has 16 residues. The CDR3 loop reads CASSFRKTVPTDTQYF. The CDR3 bases are TGTGCCAGCAGTTTTCGCAAAACGGTACCCACAGATACGCAGTATTTT.

The chain uses TRBV7-2 and TRBJ1-3; 8 bases line up with TRBD1. After removal of 1 base from V and 3 bases from J, the junction contained 5 bases not matched to a gene. Germline V CDR1 and CDR2: SGHTA, FQGNSA. The CDR3 contains 16 residues. This CDR3 reads CASSLGVTGVGNTIYF. The CDR3 DNA sequence: TGTGCCAGCAGCTTAGGTGTGACAGGGGTTGGAAACACCATATATTTT.

This chain joins TRBV7-9 and TRBJ1-4, with D possibly matching TRBD1 (5 bases). With 5 bases removed from V and 5 bases from J, the gap between germline ends came to 12 bases. CDR3 length: 14 amino acids. The germline CDR1 and CDR2 sequences are SEHNR and FQNEAQ (reference sequence). DNA for the CDR3: TGTGCCAGCAGCAAGCCGCGGGGGAATGAAAAACTGTTTTTT. It yields the protein CASSKPRGNEKLFF.

This clonotype has more than one count but fewer than ten. V is TRBV4-3 and J is TRBJ1-1, with TRBD1 matching 10 bases. V dropped 4 bases and J dropped 2; count of bases not matched to a gene: 4. Germline loops: CDR1 LGHNA, CDR2 YSLEER. The CDR3 runs to 15 residues. The CDR3 DNA sequence: TGCGCCAGCAGCCTCCAGACAGGGGGCAACACTGAAGCTTTCTTT. Encoded protein: CASSLQTGGNTEAFF.